This TCR beta chain was found in a study of blood T cell repertoires in COVID-19. In the study's own analysis: Amplification with reference gene primers provided the estimates of nucleated cell counts. The protocol was immunoSEQ multiplex PCR, while the TCRdb copy is restricted to in-frame clones and leaves out a portion. V, J and clone size reflect that table, while D and trimming were determined from the DNA. Of some 150,000 clones in the sample, approximately 92% were seen once. The CDR3 totals 14 residues. Germline lookup yields CDR1 MNHEY and CDR2 SMNVEV (reference sequence). V dropped 7 bases and J dropped 0 bases, with 12 bases sitting between them.

The source material was peripheral blood. This chain joins TRBV27 and TRBJ1-2; D not resolved. The receptor was derived from a middle-aged woman with acute or convalescent COVID-19. The CDR3 coding sequence is TGTGCCAGCAATACACAGAGTCCTAACTATGGCTACACCTTC. Protein product: CASNTQSPNYGYTF.